The clone carrying this T cell receptor beta chain was seen many times. The antigen remains undetermined. TCRdb re-called the reads through MiXCR, storing one row per CDR3 protein. The sample consists of about 190,000 distinct CDR3 sequences, approximately 9.7% of them appearing once. This sample stems from a study of T cell repertoires in cytomegalovirus infection. Study summary: In public TCR beta signatures, there were indications of both CMV infection and matching HLA type. Study-wide results and caveats: Identification of carriers of CMV plus the relevant HLA was performed using cumulative public TCR beta family frequency. HLA-C-restricted CMV clonotypes gave the most frequent clonotype in two of eight donors.

This CDR3 region has 14 residues. The ends were cut back, 6 bases at V and 7 bases at J, with 18 bases in the middle. Germline V lookup: CDR1 MDHEN, CDR2 SYDVKM. The V call is TRBV28, the J call TRBJ1-2; tentatively, D is TRBD1 (5 bases). This clonotype was sampled from a human donor in good health (CMV status not recorded). Some clones in this sample may be carry-over from other donors' samples. What was sequenced was PBMCs. CDR3 sequence (DNA): TGTGCCAGCAGCCCGGGACTGGCCGTTCGTGGCTACACCTTC. Translating gives CASSPGLAVRGYTF.